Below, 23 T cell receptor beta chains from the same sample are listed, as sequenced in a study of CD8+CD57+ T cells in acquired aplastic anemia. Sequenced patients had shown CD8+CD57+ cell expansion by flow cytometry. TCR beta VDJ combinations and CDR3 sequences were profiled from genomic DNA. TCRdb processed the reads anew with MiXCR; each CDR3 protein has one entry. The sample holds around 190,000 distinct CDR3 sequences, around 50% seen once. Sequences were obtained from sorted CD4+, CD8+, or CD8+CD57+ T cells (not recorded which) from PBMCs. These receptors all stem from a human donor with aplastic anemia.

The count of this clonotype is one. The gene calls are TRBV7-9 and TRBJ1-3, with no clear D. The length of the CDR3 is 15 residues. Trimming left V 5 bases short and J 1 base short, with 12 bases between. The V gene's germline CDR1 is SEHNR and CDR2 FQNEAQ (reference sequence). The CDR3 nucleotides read TGTGCCAGCAGCGCGACAAGGAAATCTGGAAACACCATATATTTT. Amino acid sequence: CASSATRKSGNTIYF. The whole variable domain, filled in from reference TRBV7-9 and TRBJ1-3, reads DTGVSQNPRHKITKRGQNVTFRCDPISEHNRLYWYRQTLGQGPEFLTYFQNEAQLEKSRLLSDRFSAERPKGSFSTLEIQRTEQGDSAMYLCASSATRKSGNTIYFGEGSWLTVV.

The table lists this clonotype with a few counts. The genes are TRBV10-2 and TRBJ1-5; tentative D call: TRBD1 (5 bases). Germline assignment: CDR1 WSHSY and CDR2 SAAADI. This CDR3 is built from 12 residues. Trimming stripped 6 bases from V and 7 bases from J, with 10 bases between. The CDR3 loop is CASRDKSQPQHF. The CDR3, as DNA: TGCGCCAGCAGGGACAAATCACAGCCCCAGCATTTT.

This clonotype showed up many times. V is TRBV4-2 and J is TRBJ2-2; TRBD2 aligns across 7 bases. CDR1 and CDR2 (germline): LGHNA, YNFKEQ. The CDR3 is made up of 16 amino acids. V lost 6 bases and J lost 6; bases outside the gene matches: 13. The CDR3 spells CASSLRGSTRAGELFF. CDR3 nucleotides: TGTGCCAGCAGTCTGCGGGGGTCGACAAGGGCCGGGGAGCTGTTTTTT.

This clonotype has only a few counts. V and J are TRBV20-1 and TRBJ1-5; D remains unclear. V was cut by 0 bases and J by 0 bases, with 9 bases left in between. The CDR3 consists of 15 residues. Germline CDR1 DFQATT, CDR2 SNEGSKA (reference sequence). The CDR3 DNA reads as TGCAGTGCTAGAGATCCATCAGCTAGCAATCAGCCCCAGCATTTT. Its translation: CSARDPSASNQPQHF.

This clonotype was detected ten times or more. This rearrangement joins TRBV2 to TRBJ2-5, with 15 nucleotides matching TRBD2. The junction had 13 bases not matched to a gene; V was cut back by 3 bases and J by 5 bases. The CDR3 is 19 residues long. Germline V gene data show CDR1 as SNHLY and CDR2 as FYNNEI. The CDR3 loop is CASSEDGLAGGASGETQYF. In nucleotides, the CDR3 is TGTGCCAGCAGTGAGGACGGACTAGCGGGGGGGGCCTCGGGGGAGACCCAGTACTTC. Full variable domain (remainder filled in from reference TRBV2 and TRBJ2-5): EPEVTQTPSHQVTQMGQEVILRCVPISNHLYFYWYRQILGQKVEFLVSFYNNEISEKSEIFDDQFSVERPDGSNFTLKIRSTKLEDSAMYFCASSEDGLAGGASGETQYFGPGTRLLVL.

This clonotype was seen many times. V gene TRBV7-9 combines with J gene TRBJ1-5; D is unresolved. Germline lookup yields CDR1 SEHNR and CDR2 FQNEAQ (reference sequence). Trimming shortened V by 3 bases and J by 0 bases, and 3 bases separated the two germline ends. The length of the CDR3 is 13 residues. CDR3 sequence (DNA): TGTGCCAGCAGCTTGAATAGCAATCAGCCCCAGCATTTT. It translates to CASSLNSNQPQHF.

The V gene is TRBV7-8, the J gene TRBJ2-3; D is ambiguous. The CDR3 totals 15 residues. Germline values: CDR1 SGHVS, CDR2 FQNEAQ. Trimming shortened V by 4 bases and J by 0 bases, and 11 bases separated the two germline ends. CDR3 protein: CASSSHVTSTDTQYF. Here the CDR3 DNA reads TGTGCCAGCAGCTCCCACGTAACTAGCACAGATACGCAGTATTTT.

The CDR3 sequence is CASSLGEGQPQHF. DNA of the CDR3: TGTGCCAGCAGCTTAGGGGAGGGACAGCCCCAGCATTTT. The rearrangement links TRBV7-6 to TRBJ1-5; D is ambiguous. CDR1 and CDR2 from the germline V gene are SGHVS and FNYEAQ. V gave up 1 base and J gave up 7 bases, with 8 bases separating them. The CDR3 runs to 13 residues.

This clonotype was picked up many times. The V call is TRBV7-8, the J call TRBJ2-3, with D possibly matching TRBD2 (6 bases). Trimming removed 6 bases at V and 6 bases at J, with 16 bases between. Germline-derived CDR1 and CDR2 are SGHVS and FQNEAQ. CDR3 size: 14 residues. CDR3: CASSPMASADTQYF. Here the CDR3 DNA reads TGTGCCAGCAGTCCCATGGCTAGCGCCGATACGCAGTATTTT.

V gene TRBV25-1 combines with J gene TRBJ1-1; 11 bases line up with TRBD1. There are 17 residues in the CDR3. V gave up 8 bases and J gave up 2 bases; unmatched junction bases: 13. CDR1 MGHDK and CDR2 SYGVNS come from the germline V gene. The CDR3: CASSPGQGAISNTEAFF. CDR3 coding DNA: TGTGCCAGCTCACCCGGACAGGGGGCCATAAGTAACACTGAAGCTTTCTTT.

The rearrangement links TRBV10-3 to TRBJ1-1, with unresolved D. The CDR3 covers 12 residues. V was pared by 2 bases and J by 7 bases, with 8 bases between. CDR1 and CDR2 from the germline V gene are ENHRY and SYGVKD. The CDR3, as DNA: TGTGCCATCAGTGAGGACGGGAATGAAGCTTTCTTT. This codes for CAISEDGNEAFF.

This CDR3 reads CASSESQMNTGELFF. The CDR3 DNA is TGTGCCAGCAGTGAAAGTCAGATGAACACCGGGGAGCTGTTTTTT. The chain carries TRBV2 and TRBJ2-2, with D unclear. Per the germline V gene, CDR1 is SNHLY and CDR2 is FYNNEI. Trimming stripped 2 bases from V and 1 base from J, with 8 bases between. This CDR3 is built from 15 residues.

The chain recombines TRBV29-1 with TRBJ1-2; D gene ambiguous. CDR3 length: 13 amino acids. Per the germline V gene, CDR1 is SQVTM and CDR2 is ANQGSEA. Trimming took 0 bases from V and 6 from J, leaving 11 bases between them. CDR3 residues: CSVEEEGWDGYTF. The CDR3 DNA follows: TGCAGCGTTGAAGAGGAGGGATGGGATGGCTACACCTTC.

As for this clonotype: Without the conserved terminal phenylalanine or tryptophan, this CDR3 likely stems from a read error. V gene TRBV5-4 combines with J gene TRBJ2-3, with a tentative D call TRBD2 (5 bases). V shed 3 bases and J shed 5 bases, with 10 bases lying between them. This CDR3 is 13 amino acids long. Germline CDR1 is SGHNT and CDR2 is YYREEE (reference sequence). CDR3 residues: CASSYGVRDTQYL. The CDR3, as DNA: TGTGCCAGCAGCTACGGGGTGCGAGATACGCAGTATCTT.

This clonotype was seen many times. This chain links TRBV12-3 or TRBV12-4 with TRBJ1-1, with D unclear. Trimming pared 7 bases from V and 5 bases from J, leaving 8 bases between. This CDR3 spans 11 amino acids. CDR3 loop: CASTGTTEAFF. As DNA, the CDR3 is TGTGCCAGCACCGGAACTACTGAAGCTTTCTTT.

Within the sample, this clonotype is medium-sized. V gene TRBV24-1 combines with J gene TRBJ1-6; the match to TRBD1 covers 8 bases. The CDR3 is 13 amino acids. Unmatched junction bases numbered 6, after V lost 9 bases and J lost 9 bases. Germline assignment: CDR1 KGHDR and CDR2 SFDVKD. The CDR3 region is CATQDREASPLHF. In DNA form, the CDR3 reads TGTGCCACCCAGGACAGGGAAGCTTCACCCCTCCACTTT.

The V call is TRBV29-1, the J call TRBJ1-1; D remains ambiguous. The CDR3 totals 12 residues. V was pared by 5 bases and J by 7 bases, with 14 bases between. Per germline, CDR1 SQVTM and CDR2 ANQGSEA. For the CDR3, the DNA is TGCAGCGTTTTGCCGGGTTCAGGTGAAGCTTTCTTT. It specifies CSVLPGSGEAFF.

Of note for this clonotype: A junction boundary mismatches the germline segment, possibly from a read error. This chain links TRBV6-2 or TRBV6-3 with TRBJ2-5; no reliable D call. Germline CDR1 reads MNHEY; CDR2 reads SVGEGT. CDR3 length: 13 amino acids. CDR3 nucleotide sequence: TGTGCCAGCAGGGAAACCATACAAGAGACCCGGTACTTC. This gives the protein CASRETIQETRYF.

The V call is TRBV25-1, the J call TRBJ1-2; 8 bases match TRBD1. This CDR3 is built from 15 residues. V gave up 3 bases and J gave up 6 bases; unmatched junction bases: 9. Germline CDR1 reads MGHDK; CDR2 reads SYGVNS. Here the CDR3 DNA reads TGTGCCAGCAGTGACCGAGGAGGACAGGGACATGGCTACACCTTC. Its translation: CASSDRGGQGHGYTF.

The CDR3 nucleotides read TGCAGCACCGAGGAAGGCACCGGGGAGCTGTTTTTT. It specifies CSTEEGTGELFF. V is TRBV29-1 and J is TRBJ2-2; unclear D gene. The CDR3 has 12 residues. CDR1 SQVTM and CDR2 ANQGSEA come from the germline V gene. V shed 8 bases and J shed 4 bases, with 11 bases lying between them.

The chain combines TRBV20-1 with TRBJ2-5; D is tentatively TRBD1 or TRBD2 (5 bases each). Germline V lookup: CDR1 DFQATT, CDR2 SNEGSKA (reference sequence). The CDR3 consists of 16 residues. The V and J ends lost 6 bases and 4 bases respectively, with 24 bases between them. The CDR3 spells CSAKVEGGQGTETQYF. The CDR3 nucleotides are TGCAGTGCCAAAGTAGAGGGCGGGCAGGGAACAGAGACCCAGTACTTC.

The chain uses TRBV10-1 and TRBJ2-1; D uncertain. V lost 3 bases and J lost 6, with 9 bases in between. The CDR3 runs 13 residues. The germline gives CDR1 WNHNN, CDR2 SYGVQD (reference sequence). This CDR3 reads CASSDPALNEQFF. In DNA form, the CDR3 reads TGCGCCAGCAGTGACCCGGCGCTCAATGAGCAGTTCTTC.

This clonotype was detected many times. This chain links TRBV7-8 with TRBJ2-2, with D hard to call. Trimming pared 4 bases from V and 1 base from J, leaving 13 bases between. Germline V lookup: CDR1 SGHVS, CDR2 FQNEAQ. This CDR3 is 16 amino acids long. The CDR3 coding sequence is TGTGCCAGCAGCTCAAGTACAGCGATGAACACCGGGGAGCTGTTTTTT. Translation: CASSSSTAMNTGELFF.